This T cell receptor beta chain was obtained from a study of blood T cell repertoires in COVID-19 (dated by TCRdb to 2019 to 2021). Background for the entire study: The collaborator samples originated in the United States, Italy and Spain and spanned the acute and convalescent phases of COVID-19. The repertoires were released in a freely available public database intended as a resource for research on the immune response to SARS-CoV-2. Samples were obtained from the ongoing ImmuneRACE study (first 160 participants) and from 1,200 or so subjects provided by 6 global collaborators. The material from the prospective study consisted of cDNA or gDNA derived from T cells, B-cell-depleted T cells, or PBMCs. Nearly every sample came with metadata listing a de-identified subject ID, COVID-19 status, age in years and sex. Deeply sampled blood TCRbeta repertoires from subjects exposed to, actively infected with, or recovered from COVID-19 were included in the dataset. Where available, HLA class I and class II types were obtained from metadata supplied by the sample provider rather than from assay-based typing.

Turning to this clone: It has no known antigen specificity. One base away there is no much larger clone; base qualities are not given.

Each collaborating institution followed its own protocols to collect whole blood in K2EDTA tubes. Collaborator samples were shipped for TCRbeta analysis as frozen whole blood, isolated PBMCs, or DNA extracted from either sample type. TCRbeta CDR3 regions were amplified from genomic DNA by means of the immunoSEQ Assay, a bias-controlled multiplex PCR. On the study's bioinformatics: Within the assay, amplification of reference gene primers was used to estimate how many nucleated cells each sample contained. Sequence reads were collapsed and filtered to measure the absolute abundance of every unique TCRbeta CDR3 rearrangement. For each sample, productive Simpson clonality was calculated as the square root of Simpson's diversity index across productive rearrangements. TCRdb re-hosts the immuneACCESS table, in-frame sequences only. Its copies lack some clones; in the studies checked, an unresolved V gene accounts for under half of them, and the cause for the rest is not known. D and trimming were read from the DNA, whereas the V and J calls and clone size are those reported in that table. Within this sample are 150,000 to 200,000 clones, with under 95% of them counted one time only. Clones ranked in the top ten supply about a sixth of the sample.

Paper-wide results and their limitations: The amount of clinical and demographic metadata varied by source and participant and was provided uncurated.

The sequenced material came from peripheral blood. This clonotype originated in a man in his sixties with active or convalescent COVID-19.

The CDR3 protein: CASRGGVEQFF. The sequenced DNA is TGTGCCAGTCGGGGGGGGGTTGAGCAGTTCTTC. Recombination linked TRBV19 to TRBJ2-1; TRBD2 fits 8 bases in the junction. The CDR3 has 11 amino acids, counting the end cysteine and phenylalanine. This entry keeps only the CDR3 DNA: 33 bases, framed from base 1. Clipping removes 8 bases from V and 9 bases from J, with 3 as the unmatched junction base count. Per the germline V gene (reference sequence), LNHDA is the CDR1 and SQIVND is the CDR2. This CDR3, with the reference TRBV19 and TRBJ2-1 proteins standing in past its ends, gives the full variable domain DGGITQSPKYLFRKEGQNVTLSCEQNLNHDAMYWYRQDPGQGLRLIYYSQIVNDFQKGDIAEGYSVSREKKESFPLTVTSAQKNPTAFYLCASRGGVEQFFGPGTRLTVL.